Sequencing of this T cell receptor (beta chain) was carried out in a study of T cells in Graves' hyperthyroidism and ophthalmopathy. Looking at the study overall: Peripheral blood was obtained at initial diagnosis, preceding any treatment.

This clonotype was counted ten times or more. Its cognate antigen is unknown. Whole-study results and caveats: The model foresaw ophthalmopathy a median approximately 6.3 months prior to onset. Most thyroid-expanded clonotypes above 0.001 were also found in blood.

Diagnoses were established using clinical symptoms, serum thyroxine and TRAb, thyroid ultrasound and orbital computed tomography. Regions amplified from RNA transcripts were the TCR beta CDR3 regions. A first-round RT-PCR of the TCR CDR3 used the HTBI primer set. TCRdb analysed the multiplex PCR reads with MiXCR anew, one entry per CDR3 protein. The data hold some 500,000 distinct CDR3 sequences, with around 16% observed a single time. The source is a woman in her 30s with Graves' ophthalmopathy. The sequenced sample was blood.

CDR3: CASLPPWVVESTDTQYF. As DNA, the CDR3 is TGTGCCAGCTTACCCCCTTGGGTCGTCGAAAGCACAGATACGCAGTATTTT. The rearrangement links TRBV27 to TRBJ2-3; D is unclear. From germline, CDR1 is MNHEY and CDR2 SMNVEV (reference sequence). The CDR3 spans 17 residues. V was cut by 8 bases and J by 0 bases, with 21 bases left in between.